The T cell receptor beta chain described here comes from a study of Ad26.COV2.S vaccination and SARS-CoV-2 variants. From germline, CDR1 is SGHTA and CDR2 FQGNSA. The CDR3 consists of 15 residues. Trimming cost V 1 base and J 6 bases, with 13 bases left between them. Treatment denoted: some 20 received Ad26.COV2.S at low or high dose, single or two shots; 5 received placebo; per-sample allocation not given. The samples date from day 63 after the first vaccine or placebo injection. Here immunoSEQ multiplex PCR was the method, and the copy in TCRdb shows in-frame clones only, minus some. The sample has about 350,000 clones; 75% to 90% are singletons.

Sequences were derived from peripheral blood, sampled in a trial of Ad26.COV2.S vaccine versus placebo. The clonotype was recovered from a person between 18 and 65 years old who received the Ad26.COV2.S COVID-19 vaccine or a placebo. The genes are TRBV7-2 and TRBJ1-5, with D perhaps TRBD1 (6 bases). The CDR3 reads CASSLEGWGRQPQHF. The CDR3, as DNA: TGTGCCAGCAGCTTAGAGGGATGGGGGCGTCAGCCCCAGCATTTT. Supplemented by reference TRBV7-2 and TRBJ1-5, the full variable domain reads GAGVSQSPSNKVTEKGKDVELRCDPISGHTALYWYRQSLGQGLEFLIYFQGNSAPDKSGLPSDRFSAERTGGSVSTLTIQRTQQEDSAVYLCASSLEGWGRQPQHFGDGTRLSIL.